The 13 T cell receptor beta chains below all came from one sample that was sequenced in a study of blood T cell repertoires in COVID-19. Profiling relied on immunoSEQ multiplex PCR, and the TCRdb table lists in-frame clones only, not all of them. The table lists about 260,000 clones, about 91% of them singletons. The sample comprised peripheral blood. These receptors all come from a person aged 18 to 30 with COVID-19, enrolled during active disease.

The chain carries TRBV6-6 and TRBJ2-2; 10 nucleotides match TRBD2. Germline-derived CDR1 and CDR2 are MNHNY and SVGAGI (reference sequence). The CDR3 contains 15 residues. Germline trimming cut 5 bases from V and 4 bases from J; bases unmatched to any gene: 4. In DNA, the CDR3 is TGTGCCAGCAGTCAGGGACTAGCGTTCACCGGGGAGCTGTTTTTT. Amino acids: CASSQGLAFTGELFF.

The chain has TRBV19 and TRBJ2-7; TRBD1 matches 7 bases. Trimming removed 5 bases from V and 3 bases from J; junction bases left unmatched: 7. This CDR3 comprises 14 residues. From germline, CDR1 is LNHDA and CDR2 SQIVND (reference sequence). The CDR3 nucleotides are TGTGCCAGTAGTCTCAGGGGGTCTGGCTACGAGCAGTACTTC. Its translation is CASSLRGSGYEQYF.

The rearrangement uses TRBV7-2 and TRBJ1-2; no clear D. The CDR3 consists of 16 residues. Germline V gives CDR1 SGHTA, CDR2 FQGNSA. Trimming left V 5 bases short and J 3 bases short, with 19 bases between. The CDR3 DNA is TGTGCCAGCAGCCTAACCTCCGGGGTCCCTTACTATGGCTACACCTTC. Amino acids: CASSLTSGVPYYGYTF.

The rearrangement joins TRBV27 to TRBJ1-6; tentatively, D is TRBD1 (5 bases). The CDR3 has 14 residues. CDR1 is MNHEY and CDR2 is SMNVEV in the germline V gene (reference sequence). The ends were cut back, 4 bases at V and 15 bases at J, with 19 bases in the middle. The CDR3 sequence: CASSSPKTVGILHF. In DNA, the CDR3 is TGTGCCAGCAGTTCCCCTAAGACAGTTGGGATCCTCCACTTT.

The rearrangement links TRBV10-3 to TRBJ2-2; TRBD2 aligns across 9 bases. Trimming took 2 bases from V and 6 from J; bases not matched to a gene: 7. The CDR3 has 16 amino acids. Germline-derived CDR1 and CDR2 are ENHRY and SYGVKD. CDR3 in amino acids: CAISEVEREVSGELFF. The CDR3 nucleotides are TGTGCCATCAGTGAGGTCGAGCGGGAGGTCTCCGGGGAGCTGTTTTTT.

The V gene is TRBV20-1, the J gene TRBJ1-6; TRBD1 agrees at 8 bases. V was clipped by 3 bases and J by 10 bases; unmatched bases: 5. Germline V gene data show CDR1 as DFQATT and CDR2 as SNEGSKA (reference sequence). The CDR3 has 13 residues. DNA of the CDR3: TGCAGTGCTAGTGCCAGGGGGCCGTCACCCCTCCACTTT. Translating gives CSASARGPSPLHF.

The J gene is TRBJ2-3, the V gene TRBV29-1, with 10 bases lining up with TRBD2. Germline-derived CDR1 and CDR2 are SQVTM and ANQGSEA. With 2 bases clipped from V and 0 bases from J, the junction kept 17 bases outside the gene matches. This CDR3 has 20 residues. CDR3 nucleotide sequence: TGCAGCGTTGAATCCGGACCGCTAGCGGGGGCTTTCATAAGCACAGATACGCAGTATTTT. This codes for CSVESGPLAGAFISTDTQYF.

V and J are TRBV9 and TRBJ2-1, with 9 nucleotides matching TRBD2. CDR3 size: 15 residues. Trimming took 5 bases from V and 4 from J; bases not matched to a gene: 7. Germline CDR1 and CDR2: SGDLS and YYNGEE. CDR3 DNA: TGTGCCAGCAGTGATAGCGGGAGCCTGTACAATGAGCAGTTCTTC. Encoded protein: CASSDSGSLYNEQFF.

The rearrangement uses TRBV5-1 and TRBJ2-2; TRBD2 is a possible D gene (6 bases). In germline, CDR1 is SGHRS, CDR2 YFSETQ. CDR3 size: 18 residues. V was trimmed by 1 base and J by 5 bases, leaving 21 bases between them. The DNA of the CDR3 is TGCGCCAGCAGCTTGTTGGGGGACTTAATCCGCCAGACCGGGGAGCTGTTTTTT. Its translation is CASSLLGDLIRQTGELFF. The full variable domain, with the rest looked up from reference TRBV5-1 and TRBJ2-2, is KAGVTQTPRYLIKTRGQQVTLSCSPISGHRSVSWYQQTPGQGLQFLFEYFSETQRNKGNFPGRFSGRQFSNSRSEMNVSTLELGDSALYLCASSLLGDLIRQTGELFFGEGSRLTVL.

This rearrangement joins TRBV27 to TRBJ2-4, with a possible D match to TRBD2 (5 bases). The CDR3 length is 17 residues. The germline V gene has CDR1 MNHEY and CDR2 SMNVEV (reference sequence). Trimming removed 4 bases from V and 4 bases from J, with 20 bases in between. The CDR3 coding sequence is TGTGCCAGCAGTTCGGTAGTGCGGGCCTCAGAAAAAAACATTCAGTACTTC. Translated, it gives CASSSVVRASEKNIQYF.

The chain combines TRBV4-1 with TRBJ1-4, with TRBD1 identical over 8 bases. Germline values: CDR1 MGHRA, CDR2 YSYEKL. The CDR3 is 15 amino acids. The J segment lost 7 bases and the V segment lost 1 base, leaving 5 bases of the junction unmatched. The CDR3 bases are TGCGCCAGCAGCCAAGCCGGGACAGGTGGTGAAAAACTGTTTTTT. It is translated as CASSQAGTGGEKLFF.

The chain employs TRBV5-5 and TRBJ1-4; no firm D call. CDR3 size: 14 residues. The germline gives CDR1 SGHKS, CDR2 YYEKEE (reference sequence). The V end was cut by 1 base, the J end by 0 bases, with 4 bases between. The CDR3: CASSLSSTNEKLFF. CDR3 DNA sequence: TGTGCCAGCAGCTTGTCATCAACTAATGAAAAACTGTTTTTT.

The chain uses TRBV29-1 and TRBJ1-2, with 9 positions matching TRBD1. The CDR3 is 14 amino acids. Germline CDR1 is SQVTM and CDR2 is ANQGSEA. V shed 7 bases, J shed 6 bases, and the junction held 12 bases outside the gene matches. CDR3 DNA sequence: TGCAGCGCTGCGGACTCGACAGGGGGGAATGGCTACACCTTC. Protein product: CSAADSTGGNGYTF.